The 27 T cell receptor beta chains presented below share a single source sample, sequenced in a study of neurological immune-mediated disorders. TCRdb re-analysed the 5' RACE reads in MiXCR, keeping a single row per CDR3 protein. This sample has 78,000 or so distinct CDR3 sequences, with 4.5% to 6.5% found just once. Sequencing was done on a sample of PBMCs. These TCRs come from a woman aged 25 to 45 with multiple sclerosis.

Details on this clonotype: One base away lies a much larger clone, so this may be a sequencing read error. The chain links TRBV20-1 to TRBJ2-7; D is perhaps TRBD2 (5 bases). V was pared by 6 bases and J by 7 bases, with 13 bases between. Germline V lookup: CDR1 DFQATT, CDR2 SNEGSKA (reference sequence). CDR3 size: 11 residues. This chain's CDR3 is CSANLLEEQYF. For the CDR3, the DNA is TGCAGTGCGAATCTACTAGAAGAGCAGTACTTC.

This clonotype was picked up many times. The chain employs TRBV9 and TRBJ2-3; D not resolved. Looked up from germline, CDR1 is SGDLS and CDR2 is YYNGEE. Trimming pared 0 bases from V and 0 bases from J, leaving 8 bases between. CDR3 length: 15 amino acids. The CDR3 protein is CASSVGHYSTDTQYF. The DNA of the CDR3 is TGTGCCAGCAGCGTAGGCCACTACAGCACAGATACGCAGTATTTT.

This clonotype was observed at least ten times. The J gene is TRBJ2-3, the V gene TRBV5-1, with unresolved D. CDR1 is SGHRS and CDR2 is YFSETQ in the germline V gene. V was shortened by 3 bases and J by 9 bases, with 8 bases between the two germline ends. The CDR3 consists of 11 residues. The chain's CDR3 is CASSWSGTQYF. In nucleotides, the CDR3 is TGCGCCAGCAGCTGGTCTGGGACGCAGTATTTT.

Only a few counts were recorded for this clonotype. The CDR3 is CSAGRAGDTYNEQFF. The DNA for the CDR3 is TGCAGTGCTGGAAGAGCGGGGGATACCTACAATGAGCAGTTCTTC. The chain recombines TRBV20-1 with TRBJ2-1; TRBD2 matches 8 bases. The length of the CDR3 is 15 residues. V trimming: 5 bases; J trimming: 2 bases; junction bases outside the gene matches: 8. CDR1 and CDR2 (germline): DFQATT, SNEGSKA (reference sequence).

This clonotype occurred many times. The CDR3 sequence: CASSWGRASGSNEQFF. The CDR3, as DNA: TGTGCCAGCAGCTGGGGGAGGGCTAGCGGGAGTAATGAGCAGTTCTTC. This sequence joins TRBV11-2 and TRBJ2-1; 10 positions agree with TRBD2. This CDR3 comprises 16 residues. Trimming removed 4 bases from V and 7 bases from J; junction bases left unmatched: 10. Per the germline V gene, CDR1 is SGHAT and CDR2 is FQNNGV.

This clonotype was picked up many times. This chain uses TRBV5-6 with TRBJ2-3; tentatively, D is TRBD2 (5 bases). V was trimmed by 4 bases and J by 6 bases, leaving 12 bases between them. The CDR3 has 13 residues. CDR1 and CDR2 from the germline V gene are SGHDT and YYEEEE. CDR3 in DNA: TGTGCCAGCAGCCCTAGACGGAGGGATACGCAGTATTTT. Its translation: CASSPRRRDTQYF.

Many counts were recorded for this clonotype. Written as DNA, the CDR3 is TGTGCCAGCACCCCCGGGGGCAGGGGATATGGCTACACCTTC. Its translation is CASTPGGRGYGYTF. The chain combines TRBV12-3 or TRBV12-4 with TRBJ1-2; TRBD1 is a possible D gene (6 bases). Trimming cost V 7 bases and J 5 bases, with 17 bases left between them. The CDR3 is made up of 14 amino acids.

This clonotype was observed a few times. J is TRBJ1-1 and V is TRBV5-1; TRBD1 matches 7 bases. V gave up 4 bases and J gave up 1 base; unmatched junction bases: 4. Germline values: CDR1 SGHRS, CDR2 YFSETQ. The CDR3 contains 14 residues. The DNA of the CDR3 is TGCGCCAGCAGCCCGGGACAGTCGAACACTGAAGCTTTCTTT. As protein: CASSPGQSNTEAFF.

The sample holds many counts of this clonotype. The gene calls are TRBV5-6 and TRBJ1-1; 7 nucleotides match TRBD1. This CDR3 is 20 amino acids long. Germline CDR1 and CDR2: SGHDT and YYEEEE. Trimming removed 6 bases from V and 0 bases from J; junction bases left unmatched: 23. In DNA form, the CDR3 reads TGTGCCAGCACCTTTGCTCGGGGCAGGGGGTGGAACCACATGAACACTGAAGCTTTCTTT. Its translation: CASTFARGRGWNHMNTEAFF.

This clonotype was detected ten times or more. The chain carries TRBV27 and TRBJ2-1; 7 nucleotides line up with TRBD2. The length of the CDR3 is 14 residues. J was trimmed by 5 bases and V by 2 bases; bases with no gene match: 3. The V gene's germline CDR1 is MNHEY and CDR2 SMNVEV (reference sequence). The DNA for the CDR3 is TGTGCCAGCAGTTTAGCGGGGGTTGACAATGAGCAGTTCTTC. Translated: CASSLAGVDNEQFF.

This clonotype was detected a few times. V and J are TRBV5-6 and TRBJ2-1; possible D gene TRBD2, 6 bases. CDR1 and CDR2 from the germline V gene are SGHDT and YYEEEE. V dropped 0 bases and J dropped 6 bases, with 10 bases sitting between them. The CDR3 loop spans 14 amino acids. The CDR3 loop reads CASSLGVAVNEQFF. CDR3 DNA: TGTGCCAGCAGCTTGGGGGTAGCGGTCAATGAGCAGTTCTTC.

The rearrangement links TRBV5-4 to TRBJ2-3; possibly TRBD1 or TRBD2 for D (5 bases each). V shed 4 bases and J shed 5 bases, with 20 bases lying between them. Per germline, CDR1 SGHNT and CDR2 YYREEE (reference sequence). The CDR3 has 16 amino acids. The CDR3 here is CASSPSGRSLLDTQYF. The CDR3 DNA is TGTGCCAGCAGCCCTTCGGGACGGAGTCTCCTAGATACGCAGTATTTT.

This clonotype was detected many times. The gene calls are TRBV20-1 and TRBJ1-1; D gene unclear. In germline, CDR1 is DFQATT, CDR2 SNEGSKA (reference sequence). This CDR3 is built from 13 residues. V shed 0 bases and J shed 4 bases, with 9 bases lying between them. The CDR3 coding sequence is TGCAGTGCTAGAGATCGGGGAAGCACTGAAGCTTTCTTT. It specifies CSARDRGSTEAFF.

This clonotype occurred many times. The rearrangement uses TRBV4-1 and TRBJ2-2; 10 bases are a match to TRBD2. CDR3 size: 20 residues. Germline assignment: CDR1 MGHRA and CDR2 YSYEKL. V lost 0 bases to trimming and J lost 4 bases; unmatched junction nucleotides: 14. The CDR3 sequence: CASSQDPRAGGNLRTGELFF. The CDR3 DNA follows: TGCGCCAGCAGCCAAGATCCGCGAGCGGGAGGGAATCTCCGCACCGGGGAGCTGTTTTTT.

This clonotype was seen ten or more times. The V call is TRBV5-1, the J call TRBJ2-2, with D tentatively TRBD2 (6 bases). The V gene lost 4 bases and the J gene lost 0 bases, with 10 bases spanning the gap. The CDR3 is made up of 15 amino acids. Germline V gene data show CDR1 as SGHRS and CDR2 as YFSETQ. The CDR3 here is CASSAGPPNTGELFF. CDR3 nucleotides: TGCGCCAGCAGCGCGGGACCCCCGAACACCGGGGAGCTGTTTTTT.

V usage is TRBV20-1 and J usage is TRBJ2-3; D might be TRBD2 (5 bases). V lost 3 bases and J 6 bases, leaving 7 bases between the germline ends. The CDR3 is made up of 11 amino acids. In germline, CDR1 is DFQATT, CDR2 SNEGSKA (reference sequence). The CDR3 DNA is TGCAGTGCTAGGGACTTTGATACGCAGTATTTT. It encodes CSARDFDTQYF.

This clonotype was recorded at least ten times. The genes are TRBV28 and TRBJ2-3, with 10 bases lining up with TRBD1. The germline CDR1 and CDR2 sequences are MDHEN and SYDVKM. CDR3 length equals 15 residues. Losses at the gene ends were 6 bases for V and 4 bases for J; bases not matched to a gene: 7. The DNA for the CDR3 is TGTGCCAGCAGCCCGGGGGACAGGGGTTCAGATACGCAGTATTTT. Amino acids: CASSPGDRGSDTQYF.

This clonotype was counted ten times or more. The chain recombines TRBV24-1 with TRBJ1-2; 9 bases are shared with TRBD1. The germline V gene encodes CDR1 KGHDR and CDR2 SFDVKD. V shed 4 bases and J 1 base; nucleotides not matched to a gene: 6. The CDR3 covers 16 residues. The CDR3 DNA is TGTGCCACCAGTGAGACACCGGGACAGGGTAACTATGGCTACACCTTC. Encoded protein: CATSETPGQGNYGYTF.

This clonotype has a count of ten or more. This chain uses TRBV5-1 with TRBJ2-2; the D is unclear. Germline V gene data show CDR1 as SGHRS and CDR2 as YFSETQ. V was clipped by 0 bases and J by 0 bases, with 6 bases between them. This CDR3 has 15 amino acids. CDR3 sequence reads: CASSLVQTNTGELFF. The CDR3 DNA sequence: TGCGCCAGCAGCTTGGTACAGACGAACACCGGGGAGCTGTTTTTT.

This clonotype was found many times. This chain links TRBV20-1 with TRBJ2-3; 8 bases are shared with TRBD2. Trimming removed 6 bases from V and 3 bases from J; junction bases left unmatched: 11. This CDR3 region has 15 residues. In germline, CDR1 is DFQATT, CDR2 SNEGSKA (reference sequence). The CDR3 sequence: CSAGSREGPTDTQYF. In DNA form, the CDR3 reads TGCAGTGCGGGTAGCCGGGAGGGCCCGACAGATACGCAGTATTTT.

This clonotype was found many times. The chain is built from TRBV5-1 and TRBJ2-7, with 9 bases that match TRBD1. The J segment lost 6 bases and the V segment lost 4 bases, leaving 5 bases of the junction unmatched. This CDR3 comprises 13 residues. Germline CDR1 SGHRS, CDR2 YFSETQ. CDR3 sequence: CASSMDRGGEQYV. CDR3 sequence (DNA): TGCGCCAGCAGCATGGACAGGGGAGGCGAGCAGTACGTC.

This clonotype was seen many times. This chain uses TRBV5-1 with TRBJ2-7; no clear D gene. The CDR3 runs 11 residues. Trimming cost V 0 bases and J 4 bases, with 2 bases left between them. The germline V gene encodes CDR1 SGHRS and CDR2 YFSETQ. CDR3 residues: CASSLGYEQYF. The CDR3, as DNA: TGCGCCAGCAGCTTGGGATACGAGCAGTACTTC.

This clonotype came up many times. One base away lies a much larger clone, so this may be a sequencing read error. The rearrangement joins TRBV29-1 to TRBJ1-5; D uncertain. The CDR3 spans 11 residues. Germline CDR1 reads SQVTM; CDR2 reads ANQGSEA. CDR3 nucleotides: TGCAGCGTTGGTAGTATGGGTCCCCAGAATTTT. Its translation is CSVGSMGPQNF.

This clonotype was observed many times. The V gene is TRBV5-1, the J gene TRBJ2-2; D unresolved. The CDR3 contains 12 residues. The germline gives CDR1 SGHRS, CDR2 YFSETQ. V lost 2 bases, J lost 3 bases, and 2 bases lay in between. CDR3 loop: CASSFDTGELFF. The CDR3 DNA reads TGCGCCAGCAGCTTCGACACCGGGGAGCTGTTTTTT.

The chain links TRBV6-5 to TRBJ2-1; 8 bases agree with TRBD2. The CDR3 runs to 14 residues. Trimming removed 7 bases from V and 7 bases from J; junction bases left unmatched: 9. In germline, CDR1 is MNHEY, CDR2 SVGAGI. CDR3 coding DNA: TGTGCCAGCACAAGTGGGGCTAGCGGGAATGAGCAGTTCTTC. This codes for CASTSGASGNEQFF.

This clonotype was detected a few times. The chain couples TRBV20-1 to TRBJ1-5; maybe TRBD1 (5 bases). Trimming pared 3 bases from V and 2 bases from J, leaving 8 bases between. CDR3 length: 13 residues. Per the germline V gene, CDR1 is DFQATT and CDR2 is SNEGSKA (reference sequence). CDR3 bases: TGCAGTGCTAGCTTAGGGGGCAATCAGCCCCAGCATTTT. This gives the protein CSASLGGNQPQHF.

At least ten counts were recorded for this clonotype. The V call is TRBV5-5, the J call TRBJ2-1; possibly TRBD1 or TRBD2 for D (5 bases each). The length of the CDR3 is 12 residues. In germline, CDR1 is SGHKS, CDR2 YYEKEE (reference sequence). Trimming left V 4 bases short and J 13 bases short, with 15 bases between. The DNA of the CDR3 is TGTGCCAGCAGCCCGGGGCTAGCCCAACAGTTCTTC. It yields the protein CASSPGLAQQFF.